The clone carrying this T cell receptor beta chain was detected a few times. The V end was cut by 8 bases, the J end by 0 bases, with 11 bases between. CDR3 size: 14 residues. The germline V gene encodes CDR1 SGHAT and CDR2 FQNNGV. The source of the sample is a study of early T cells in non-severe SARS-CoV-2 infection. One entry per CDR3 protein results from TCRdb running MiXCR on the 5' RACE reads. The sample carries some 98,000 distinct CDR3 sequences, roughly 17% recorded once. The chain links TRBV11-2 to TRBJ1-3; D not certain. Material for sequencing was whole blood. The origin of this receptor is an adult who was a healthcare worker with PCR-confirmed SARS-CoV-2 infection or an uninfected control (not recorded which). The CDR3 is CASSDRTSGNTIYF. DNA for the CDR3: TGTGCCAGCTCCGACCGAACCTCTGGAAACACCATATATTTT.